This entry describes one T cell receptor beta chain. Antigen unknown. This specimen comes from a study of graft-versus-host responses after intestinal transplantation. Study information: For around three years after anti-thymocyte globulin induction, all recipients took tacrolimus and steroids. Study results and limitations: Declining HvG levels early post-transplant were linked to peak circulating GvH clone levels.

This table comes from immunoSEQ multiplex PCR, and its TCRdb copy is limited to in-frame clones, with some not included. The sample carries around 25,000 clones, approximately 85% recorded once. The V end was cut by 0 bases, the J end by 8 bases, with 10 bases between. CDR1 SGHRS and CDR2 YFSETQ come from the germline V gene. There are 13 residues in the CDR3. The sequences come from PBMCs, collected roughly 450 days after intestinal transplant. V and J are TRBV5-1 and TRBJ2-3; no reliable D call. The sequence came from a human patient who received an intestinal transplant, so some T cells may come from the graft donor. The CDR3 region is CASSLDPSGTQYF. The DNA of the CDR3 is TGCGCCAGCAGCTTGGACCCCTCCGGTACGCAGTATTTT.